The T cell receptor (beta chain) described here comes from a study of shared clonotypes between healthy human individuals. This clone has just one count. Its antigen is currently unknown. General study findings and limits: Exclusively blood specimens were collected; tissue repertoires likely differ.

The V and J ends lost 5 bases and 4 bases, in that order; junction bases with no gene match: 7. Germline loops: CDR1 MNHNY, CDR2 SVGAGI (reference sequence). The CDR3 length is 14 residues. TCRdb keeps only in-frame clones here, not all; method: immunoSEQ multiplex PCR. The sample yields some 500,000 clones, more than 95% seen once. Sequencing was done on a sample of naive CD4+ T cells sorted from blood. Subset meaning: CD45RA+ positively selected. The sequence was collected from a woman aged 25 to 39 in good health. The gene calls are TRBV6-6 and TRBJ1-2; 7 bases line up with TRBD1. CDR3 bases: TGTGCCAGCAGTCCGGGACAGAACTTCTATGGCTACACCTTC. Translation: CASSPGQNFYGYTF.